The TCR beta chain described here comes from a study of T cell repertoires in cytomegalovirus infection. Study results and caveats: HLA-C-restricted CMV clonotypes gave the most frequent clonotype in two of eight donors. Adding up the frequency of public TCR beta families identified people who carried CMV plus the relevant HLA.

Trimming pared 2 bases from V and 3 bases from J, leaving 11 bases between. Looked up from germline, CDR1 is SGHVS and CDR2 is FNYEAQ. The CDR3 has 15 residues. This clonotype was counted a few times. The antigen remains unidentified. TCRdb analysed the reads with MiXCR anew, one entry per CDR3 protein. This table has hundreds of thousands of distinct CDR3 sequences, roughly 46% appearing once. The origin of this receptor is a human donor in good health (CMV status not recorded). Some clones in this sample may be carry-over from other donors' samples. The gene calls are TRBV7-6 and TRBJ2-1; D not certain. The sample was cultured PBMCs, taken from culture after CMV antigen stimulation. This chain's CDR3 is CASSLIPGYYNEQFF. CDR3 bases: TGTGCCAGCAGCTTAATCCCAGGATACTACAATGAGCAGTTCTTC.